This TCR beta chain was recovered during a study of tumor and adjacent non-tumor tissue in lung cancer. Study details: Histology: 12 adenocarcinoma, a couple of squamous cell carcinoma, 1 small cell lung cancer. The patients, some ten men and several women, were about 31 to 80 with stage I to III disease.

The CDR3 extends over 13 amino acids. The V gene's germline CDR1 is MDHEN and CDR2 SYDVKM. A modified ARM-PCR protocol with three rounds of nested PCR amplified TCRbeta. MiXCR, applied by TCRdb to the multiplex PCR reads, yields one record per CDR3 protein. The sample includes around 74,000 distinct CDR3 sequences, less than 75% seen only once; the top ten take approximately 12%. This clonotype was picked up one time. The germline gene is not matched at one end of the junction; a read error may be the cause. RNA was extracted from bulk tissue without any cell sorting. Donors were chemotherapy-naive, newly diagnosed lung cancer surgical patients in China, August–late 2014.

This chain connects TRBV28 to TRBJ2-2, with D maybe TRBD2 (5 bases). The clonotype was recovered from a woman in her 70s with non-small cell lung cancer. Material: lung tumor tissue. In DNA, the CDR3 is TGTGCCAGCATTAGAGGGAACGCCGGGAAGCTGTTTTTT. It codes for CASIRGNAGKLFF. The full variable domain, with the rest looked up from reference TRBV28 and TRBJ2-2, is DVKVTQSSRYLVKRTGEKVFLECVQDMDHENMFWYRQDPGLGLRLIYFSYDVKMKEKGDIPEGYSVSREKKERFSLILESASTNQTSMYLCASIRGNAGKLFFGEGSRLTVL.